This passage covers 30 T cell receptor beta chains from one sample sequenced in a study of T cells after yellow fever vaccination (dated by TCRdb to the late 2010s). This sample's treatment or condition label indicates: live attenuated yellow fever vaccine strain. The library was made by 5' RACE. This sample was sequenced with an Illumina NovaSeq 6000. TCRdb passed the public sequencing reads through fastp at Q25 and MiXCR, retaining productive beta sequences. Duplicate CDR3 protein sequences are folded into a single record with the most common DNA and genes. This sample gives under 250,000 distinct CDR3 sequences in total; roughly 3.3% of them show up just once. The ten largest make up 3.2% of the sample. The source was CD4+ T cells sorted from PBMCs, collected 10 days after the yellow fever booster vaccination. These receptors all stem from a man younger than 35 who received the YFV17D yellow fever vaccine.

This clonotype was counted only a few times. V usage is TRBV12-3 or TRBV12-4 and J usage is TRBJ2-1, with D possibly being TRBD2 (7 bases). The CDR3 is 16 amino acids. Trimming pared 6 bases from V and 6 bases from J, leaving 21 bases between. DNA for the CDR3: TGTGCCAGCAGCGCCCGCGAGGCGGGGGCTGGCAATGAGCAGTTCTTC. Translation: CASSAREAGAGNEQFF.

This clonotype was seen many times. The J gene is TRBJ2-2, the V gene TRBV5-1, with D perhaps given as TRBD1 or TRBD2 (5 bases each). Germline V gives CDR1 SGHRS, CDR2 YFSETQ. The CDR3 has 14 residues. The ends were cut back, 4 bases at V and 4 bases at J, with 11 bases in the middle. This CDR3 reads CASSGGRATGELFF. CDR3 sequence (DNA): TGCGCCAGCAGCGGAGGCAGGGCCACCGGGGAGCTGTTTTTT.

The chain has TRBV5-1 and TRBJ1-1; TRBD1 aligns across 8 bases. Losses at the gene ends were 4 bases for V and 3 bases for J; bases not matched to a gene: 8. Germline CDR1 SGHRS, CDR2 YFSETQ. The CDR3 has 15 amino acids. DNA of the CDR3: TGCGCCAGCAGCCGTTCAGGGGGCAGGGACACTGAAGCTTTCTTT. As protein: CASSRSGGRDTEAFF. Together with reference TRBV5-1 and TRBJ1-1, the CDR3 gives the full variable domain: KAGVTQTPRYLIKTRGQQVTLSCSPISGHRSVSWYQQTPGQGLQFLFEYFSETQRNKGNFPGRFSGRQFSNSRSEMNVSTLELGDSALYLCASSRSGGRDTEAFFGQGTRLTVV.

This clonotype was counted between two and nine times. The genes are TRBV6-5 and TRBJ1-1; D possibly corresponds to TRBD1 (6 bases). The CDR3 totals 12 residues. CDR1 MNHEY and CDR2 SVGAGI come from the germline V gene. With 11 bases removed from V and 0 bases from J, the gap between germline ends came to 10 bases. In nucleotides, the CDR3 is TGTGCCTGTGGACAGCTGAACACTGAAGCTTTCTTT. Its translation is CACGQLNTEAFF.

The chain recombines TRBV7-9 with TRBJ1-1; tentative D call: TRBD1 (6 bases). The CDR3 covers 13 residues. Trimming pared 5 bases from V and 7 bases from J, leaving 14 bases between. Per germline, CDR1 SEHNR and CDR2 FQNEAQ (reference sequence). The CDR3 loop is CASSQQGGIEAFF. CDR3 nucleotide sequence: TGTGCCAGCAGCCAACAGGGAGGGATTGAAGCTTTCTTT.

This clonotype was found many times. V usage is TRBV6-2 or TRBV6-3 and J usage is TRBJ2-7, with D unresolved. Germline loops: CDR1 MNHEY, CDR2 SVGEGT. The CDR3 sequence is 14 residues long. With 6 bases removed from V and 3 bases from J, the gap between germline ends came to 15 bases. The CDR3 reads CASSEPQNHYEQYV. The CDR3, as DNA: TGTGCCAGCAGCGAACCGCAAAACCACTACGAGCAGTACGTC.

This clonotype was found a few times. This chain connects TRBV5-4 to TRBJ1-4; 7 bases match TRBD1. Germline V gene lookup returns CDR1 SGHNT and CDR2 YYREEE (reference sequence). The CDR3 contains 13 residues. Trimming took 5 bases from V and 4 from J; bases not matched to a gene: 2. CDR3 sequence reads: CASRRDSNEKLFF. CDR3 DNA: TGTGCCAGCAGGCGGGACAGTAATGAAAAACTGTTTTTT.

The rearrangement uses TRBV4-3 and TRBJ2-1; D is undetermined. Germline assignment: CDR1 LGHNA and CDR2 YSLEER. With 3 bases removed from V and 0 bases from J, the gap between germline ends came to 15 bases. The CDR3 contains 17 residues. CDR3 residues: CASSQRPTTSSYNEQFF. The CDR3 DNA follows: TGCGCCAGCAGCCAGCGACCGACCACGAGCTCCTACAATGAGCAGTTCTTC.

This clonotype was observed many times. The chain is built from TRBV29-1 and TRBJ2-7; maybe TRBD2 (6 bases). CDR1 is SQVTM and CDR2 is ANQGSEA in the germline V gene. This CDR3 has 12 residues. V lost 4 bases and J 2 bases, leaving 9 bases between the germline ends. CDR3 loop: CSVGGDPYEQYF. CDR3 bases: TGCAGCGTTGGCGGGGACCCCTACGAGCAGTACTTC.

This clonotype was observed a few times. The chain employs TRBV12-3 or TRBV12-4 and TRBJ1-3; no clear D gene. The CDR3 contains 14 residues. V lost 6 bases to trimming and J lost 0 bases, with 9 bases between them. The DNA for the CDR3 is TGTGCCAGCAGAAAACAGAGCTCTGGAAACACCATATATTTT. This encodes CASRKQSSGNTIYF.

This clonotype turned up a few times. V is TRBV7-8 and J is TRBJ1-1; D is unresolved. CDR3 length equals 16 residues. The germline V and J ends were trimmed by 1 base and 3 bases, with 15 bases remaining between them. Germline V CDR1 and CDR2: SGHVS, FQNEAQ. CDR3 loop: CASSLDPGRADTEAFF. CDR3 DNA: TGTGCCAGCAGCTTAGACCCGGGAAGGGCAGACACTGAAGCTTTCTTT.

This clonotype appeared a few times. Here the CDR3 reads CASRITDLNEKLFF. The CDR3 DNA follows: TGTGCCAGCAGGATAACAGACCTGAATGAAAAACTGTTTTTT. The V call is TRBV6-1, the J call TRBJ1-4; D not certain. The V gene lost 6 bases and the J gene lost 5 bases, with 13 bases spanning the gap. The CDR3 consists of 14 residues. CDR1 MNHNS and CDR2 SASEGT come from the germline V gene.

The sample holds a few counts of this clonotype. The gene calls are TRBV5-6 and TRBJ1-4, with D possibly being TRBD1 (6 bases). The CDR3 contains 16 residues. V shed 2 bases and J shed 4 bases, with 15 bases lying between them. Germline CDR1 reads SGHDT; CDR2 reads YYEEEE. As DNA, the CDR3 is TGTGCCAGCAGCTTTACAGGGCCCCAGGTTAATGAAAAACTGTTTTTT. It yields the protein CASSFTGPQVNEKLFF.

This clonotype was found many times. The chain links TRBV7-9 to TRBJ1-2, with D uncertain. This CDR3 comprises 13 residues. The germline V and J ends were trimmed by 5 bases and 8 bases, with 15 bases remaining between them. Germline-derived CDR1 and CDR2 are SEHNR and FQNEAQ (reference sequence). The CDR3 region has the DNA TGTGCCAGCAGCCTCACCGGGCTCAGAGGCTACACCTTC. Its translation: CASSLTGLRGYTF. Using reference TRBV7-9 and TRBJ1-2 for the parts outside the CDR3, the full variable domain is DTGVSQNPRHKITKRGQNVTFRCDPISEHNRLYWYRQTLGQGPEFLTYFQNEAQLEKSRLLSDRFSAERPKGSFSTLEIQRTEQGDSAMYLCASSLTGLRGYTFGSGTRLTVV.

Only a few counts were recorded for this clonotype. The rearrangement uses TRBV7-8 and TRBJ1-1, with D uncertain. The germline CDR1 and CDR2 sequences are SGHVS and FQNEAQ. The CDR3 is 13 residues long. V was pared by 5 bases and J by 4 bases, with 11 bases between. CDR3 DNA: TGTGCCAGCAGCGCTCAACTGGGCACTGAAGCTTTCTTT. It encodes CASSAQLGTEAFF. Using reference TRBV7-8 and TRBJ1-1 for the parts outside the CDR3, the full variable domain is GAGVSQSPRYKVAKRGQDVALRCDPISGHVSLFWYQQALGQGPEFLTYFQNEAQLDKSGLPSDRFFAERPEGSVSTLKIQRTQQEDSAVYLCASSAQLGTEAFFGQGTRLTVV.

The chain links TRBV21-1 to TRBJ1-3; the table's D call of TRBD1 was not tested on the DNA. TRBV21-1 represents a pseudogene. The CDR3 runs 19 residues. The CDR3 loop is CASSKSEIIQDSNGNTIYF. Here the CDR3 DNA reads TGTGCCAGCAGCAAATCCGAGATTATCCAGGACAGCAATGGAAACACCATATATTTT.

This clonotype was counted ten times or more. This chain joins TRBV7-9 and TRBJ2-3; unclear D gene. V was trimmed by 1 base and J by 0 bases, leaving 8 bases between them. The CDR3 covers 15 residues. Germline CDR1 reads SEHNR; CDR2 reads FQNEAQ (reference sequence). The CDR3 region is CASSLGYGSTDTQYF. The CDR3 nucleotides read TGTGCCAGCAGCTTAGGCTACGGAAGCACAGATACGCAGTATTTT. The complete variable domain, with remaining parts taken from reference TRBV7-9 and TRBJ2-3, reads DTGVSQNPRHKITKRGQNVTFRCDPISEHNRLYWYRQTLGQGPEFLTYFQNEAQLEKSRLLSDRFSAERPKGSFSTLEIQRTEQGDSAMYLCASSLGYGSTDTQYFGPGTRLTVL.

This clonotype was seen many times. The CDR3 loop reads CASRMGDRNYGYTF. In nucleotides, the CDR3 is TGTGCCAGCAGAATGGGGGACCGTAACTATGGCTACACCTTC. The rearrangement uses TRBV5-4 and TRBJ1-2; D perhaps matches TRBD1 (5 bases). The germline V and J ends were trimmed by 5 bases and 1 base, with 12 bases remaining between them. Looked up from germline, CDR1 is SGHNT and CDR2 is YYREEE (reference sequence). The CDR3 runs to 14 residues.

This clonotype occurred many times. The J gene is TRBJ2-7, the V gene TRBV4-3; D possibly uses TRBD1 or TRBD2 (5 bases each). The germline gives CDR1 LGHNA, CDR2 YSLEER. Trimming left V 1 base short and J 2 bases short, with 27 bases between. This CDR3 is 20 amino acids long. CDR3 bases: TGCGCCAGCAGCCAAGTCGGGGCGGCCCGAAGTAGCCGGCGCCCCTACGAGCAGTACTTC. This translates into CASSQVGAARSSRRPYEQYF.

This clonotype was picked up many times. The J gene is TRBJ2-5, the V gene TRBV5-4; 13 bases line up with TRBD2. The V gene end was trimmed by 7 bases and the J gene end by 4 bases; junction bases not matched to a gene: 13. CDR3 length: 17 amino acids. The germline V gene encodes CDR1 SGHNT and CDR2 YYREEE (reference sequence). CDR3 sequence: CASQNGLAGARGETQYF. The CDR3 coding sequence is TGTGCCAGCCAAAACGGACTAGCGGGGGCCAGAGGAGAGACCCAGTACTTC.

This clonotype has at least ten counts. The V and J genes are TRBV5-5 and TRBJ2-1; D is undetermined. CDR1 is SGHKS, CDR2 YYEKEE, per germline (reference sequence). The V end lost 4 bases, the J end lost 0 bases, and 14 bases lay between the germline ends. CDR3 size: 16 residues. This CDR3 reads CASSPEEASSYNEQFF. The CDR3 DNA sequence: TGTGCCAGCAGCCCCGAAGAGGCGAGCTCCTACAATGAGCAGTTCTTC.

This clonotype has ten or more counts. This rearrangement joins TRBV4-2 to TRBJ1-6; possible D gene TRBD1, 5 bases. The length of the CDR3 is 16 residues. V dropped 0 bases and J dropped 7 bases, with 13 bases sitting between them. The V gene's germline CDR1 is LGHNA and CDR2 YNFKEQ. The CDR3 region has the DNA TGTGCCAGCAGCCAAGATTTCGGGGCCCAGAATTCACCCCTCCACTTT. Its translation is CASSQDFGAQNSPLHF.

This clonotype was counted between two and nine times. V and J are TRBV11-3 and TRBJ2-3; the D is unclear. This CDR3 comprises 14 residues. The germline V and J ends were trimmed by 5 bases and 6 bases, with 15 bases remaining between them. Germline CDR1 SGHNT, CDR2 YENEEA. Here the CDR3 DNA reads TGTGCCAGCAGCCCAGATTCTGGGCTTGATACGCAGTATTTT. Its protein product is CASSPDSGLDTQYF.

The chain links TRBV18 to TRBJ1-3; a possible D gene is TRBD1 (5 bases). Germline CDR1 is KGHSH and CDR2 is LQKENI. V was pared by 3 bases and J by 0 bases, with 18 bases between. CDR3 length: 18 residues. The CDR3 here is CASSPLPTEQGSGNTIYF. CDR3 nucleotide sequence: TGTGCCAGCTCACCTCTCCCGACAGAACAAGGCTCTGGAAACACCATATATTTT.

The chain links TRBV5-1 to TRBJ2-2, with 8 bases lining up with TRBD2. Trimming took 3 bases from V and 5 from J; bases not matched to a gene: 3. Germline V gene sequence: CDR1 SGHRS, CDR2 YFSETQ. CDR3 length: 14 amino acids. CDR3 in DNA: TGCGCCAGCAGCTCCGGGACTAGTACCGGGGAGCTGTTTTTT. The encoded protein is CASSSGTSTGELFF.

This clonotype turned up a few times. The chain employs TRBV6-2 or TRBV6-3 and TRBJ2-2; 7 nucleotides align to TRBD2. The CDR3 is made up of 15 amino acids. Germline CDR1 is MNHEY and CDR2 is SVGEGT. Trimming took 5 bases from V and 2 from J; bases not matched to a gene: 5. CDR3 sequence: CASSRPGLNTGELFF. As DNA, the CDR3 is TGTGCCAGCAGTCGGCCGGGACTAAACACCGGGGAGCTGTTTTTT.

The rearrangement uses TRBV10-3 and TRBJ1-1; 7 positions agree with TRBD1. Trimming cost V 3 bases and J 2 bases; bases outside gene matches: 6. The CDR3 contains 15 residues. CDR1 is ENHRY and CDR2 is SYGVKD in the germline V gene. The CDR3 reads CAISDDRAGNTEAFF. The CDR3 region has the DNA TGTGCCATCAGTGATGACAGGGCGGGCAACACTGAAGCTTTCTTT.

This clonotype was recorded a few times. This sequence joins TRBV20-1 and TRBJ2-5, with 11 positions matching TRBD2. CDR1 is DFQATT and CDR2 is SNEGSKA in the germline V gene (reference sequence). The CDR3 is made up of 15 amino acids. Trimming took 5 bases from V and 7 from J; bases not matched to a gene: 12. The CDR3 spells CSADGWGTSGGTQYF. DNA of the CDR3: TGCAGTGCTGACGGGTGGGGAACTAGCGGGGGGACCCAGTACTTC.

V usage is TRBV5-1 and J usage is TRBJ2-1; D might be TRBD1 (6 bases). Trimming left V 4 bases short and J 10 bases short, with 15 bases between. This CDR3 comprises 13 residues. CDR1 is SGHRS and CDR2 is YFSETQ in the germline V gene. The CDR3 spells CASSITGPGEQFF. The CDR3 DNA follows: TGCGCCAGCAGCATAACAGGGCCGGGGGAGCAGTTCTTC.

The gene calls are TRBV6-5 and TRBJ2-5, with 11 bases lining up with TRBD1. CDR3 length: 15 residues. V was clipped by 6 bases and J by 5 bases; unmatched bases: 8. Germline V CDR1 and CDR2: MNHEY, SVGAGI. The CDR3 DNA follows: TGTGCCAGCAGACGGACAGGGGGCGTCGGCGAGACCCAGTACTTC. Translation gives CASRRTGGVGETQYF.